This is a list of T cell receptor beta chains from one sample in a study of regulatory T cells in long-lasting Graves disease. TCRdb independently ran MiXCR on the multiplex PCR reads; one entry per CDR3 protein. The sample holds roughly 400,000 distinct CDR3 sequences, 15% seen once. The same specimen was also included in a second study, on T cells in Graves' hyperthyroidism and ophthalmopathy.

The specimen comprised peripheral blood mononuclear cells (PBMCs), sampled at new diagnosis, from a patient treated with antithyroid drugs. The receptors come from a woman aged 40 to 55 with Graves disease. Each CDR3 is given with its conserved first and last residue. Fields, in order: D gene, clone size, J gene, V gene, CDR3 protein, CDR3 DNA. D genes are given only for firm matches. The size field is filled for only some rows; it gives once, few, many or a size class.

>.|few|TRBJ2-2|TRBV4-1
CASRLESIGELFF
TGCGCCAGCAGGCTGGAGAGCATCGGGGAGCTGTTTTTT
>.|.|TRBJ2-7|TRBV29-1
CSVPVGREQYF
TGCAGCGTTCCAGTAGGGCGCGAGCAGTACTTC
>.|few|TRBJ1-1|TRBV6-1
CASRAQGNTEAFF
TGTGCCAGCAGGGCACAGGGAAACACTGAAGCTTTCTTT
>.|many|TRBJ2-3|TRBV6-2/TRBV6-3
CASSYSDGYTDTQYF
TGTGCCAGCAGTTACTCGGACGGGTACACAGATACGCAGTATTTT
>TRBD1|many|TRBJ2-7|TRBV28
CASSLATRIRDRRTYEQYF
TGTGCCAGCAGTTTAGCCACCCGAATTCGGGACAGGAGAACCTACGAGCAGTACTTC
>TRBD2|many|TRBJ2-3|TRBV12-3/TRBV12-4
CASSPAGLAVEYF
TGTGCCAGCAGCCCCGCGGGACTAGCCGTGGAGTATTTT
>.|many|TRBJ2-3|TRBV11-2
CASSTSLAQYF
TGTGCCAGCAGTACCTCCCTCGCGCAGTATTTT
>.|many|TRBJ2-7|TRBV12-3/TRBV12-4
CASSPAGGGTNEQYF
TGTGCCAGCAGTCCTGCCGGAGGGGGGACCAACGAGCAGTACTTC
>TRBD2|.|TRBJ2-5|TRBV5-1
CANSTGLADYQETQYF
TGCGCCAACAGCACTGGACTAGCGGACTACCAAGAGACCCAGTACTTC
>.|.|TRBJ1-2|TRBV13
CASNLGGTHYGYTF
TGTGCCAGCAACCTCGGCGGCACTCACTATGGCTACACCTTC
>.|.|TRBJ2-1|TRBV20-1
CSASRSGDEQFF
TGCAGTGCTTCGCGGTCAGGCGATGAGCAGTTCTTC
>TRBD2|.|TRBJ2-1|TRBV6-2/TRBV6-3
CASSATSGSNEQFF
TGTGCCAGCAGTGCGACTAGCGGGAGTAATGAGCAGTTCTTC
>.|many|TRBJ2-5|TRBV10-3
CAISETGTETQYF
TGTGCCATCAGTGAAACAGGGACCGAGACCCAGTACTTC
>TRBD1|many|TRBJ1-4|TRBV7-2
CASSPGQLNEKLFF
TGTGCCAGCAGCCCGGGACAGCTGAATGAAAAACTGTTTTTT
>TRBD2|many|TRBJ2-5|TRBV6-1
CASTRAAGGKGGTQYF
TGTGCCAGCACCCGAGCGGCGGGAGGGAAAGGCGGGACCCAGTACTTC
>TRBD2|.|TRBJ2-1|TRBV28
CASRPRLAGRNYNEQFF
TGTGCCAGCAGGCCCAGACTAGCGGGAAGAAACTACAATGAGCAGTTCTTC
>TRBD2|.|TRBJ2-4|TRBV27
CASSPELAGENIQYF
TGTGCCAGCAGTCCCGAACTAGCGGGAGAAAACATTCAGTACTTC
>.|.|TRBJ2-5|TRBV5-1
CASSLVKEETQYF
TGCGCCAGCAGCTTGGTTAAGGAAGAGACCCAGTACTTC
>TRBD1|many|TRBJ2-1|TRBV13
CASSSGQGPYNEQFF
TGTGCCAGCAGCTCGGGACAGGGTCCCTACAATGAGCAGTTCTTC
>TRBD1|many|TRBJ2-7|TRBV3-1
CASSLRGQGNDEQYF
TGTGCCAGCAGTCTCCGAGGACAGGGGAACGACGAGCAGTACTTC
>.|many|TRBJ2-2|TRBV5-8
CASSDQGPGELFF
TGTGCCAGCAGCGATCAGGGGCCCGGGGAGCTGTTTTTT
>TRBD2|many|TRBJ2-7|TRBV7-8
CASSLGAGGASYEQYF
TGTGCCAGCAGCTTAGGAGCGGGAGGGGCCTCCTACGAGCAGTACTTC
>TRBD1|.|TRBJ1-5|TRBV19
CASIDTGGGNQPQHF
TGTGCCAGTATAGATACAGGGGGCGGCAATCAGCCCCAGCATTTT
>.|many|TRBJ1-1|TRBV27
CASSLIGNHNTEAFF
TGTGCCAGCAGTTTAATAGGGAACCACAACACTGAAGCTTTCTTT
>.|many|TRBJ1-1|TRBV12-3/TRBV12-4
CASSLRDGNTEAFF
TGTGCCAGCAGTTTGAGGGACGGGAACACTGAAGCTTTCTTT
>.|many|TRBJ1-5|TRBV10-2
CASRRGGGNQPQHF
TGTGCCAGCAGGCGGGGGGGCGGTAATCAGCCCCAGCATTTT
>.|many|TRBJ2-3|TRBV15
CATGETRFTDTQYF
TGTGCCACCGGTGAGACTAGATTCACAGATACGCAGTATTTT
>TRBD1|many|TRBJ2-3|TRBV20-1
CSARPDRGPADTQYF
TGCAGTGCTAGACCCGACAGGGGACCCGCAGATACGCAGTATTTT
>.|many|TRBJ1-6|TRBV12-3/TRBV12-4
CASSLEGPNSPLHF
TGTGCCAGCAGTTTAGAAGGCCCCAATTCACCCCTCCACTTT
>.|few|TRBJ2-2|TRBV28
CASKVPVTGELFF
TGTGCCAGCAAAGTCCCCGTCACCGGGGAGCTGTTTTTT
>TRBD2|many|TRBJ2-1|TRBV5-1
CASSLGTSSYDEQFF
TGCGCCTCATCCCTGGGGACTAGTTCATACGATGAGCAGTTCTTC
>TRBD2|many|TRBJ2-5|TRBV20-1
CSARGGGGETQYF
TGCAGTGCTAGAGGGGGGGGTGGGGAGACCCAGTACTTC
>TRBD1|.|TRBJ1-2|TRBV29-1
CSVGAGGTEAYGYTF
TGCAGCGTTGGGGCGGGGGGGACAGAAGCCTATGGCTACACCTTC
>TRBD1|.|TRBJ2-1|TRBV18
CASSPLAPGGDPYNEQFF
TGTGCCAGCTCACCCTTAGCCCCAGGGGGTGACCCTTACAATGAGCAGTTCTTC
>TRBD2|.|TRBJ2-7|TRBV5-1
CASSLAGLAGGSYEQYF
TGCGCCAGCAGCTTGGCTGGGCTAGCGGGAGGGTCTTACGAGCAGTACTTC
>.|many|TRBJ1-4|TRBV12-3/TRBV12-4
CASSFKYTDTTNEKLFF
TGTGCCAGCAGTTTTAAGTATACAGACACAACTAATGAAAAACTGTTTTTT
>TRBD1|many|TRBJ1-4|TRBV12-3/TRBV12-4
CASRPGRTGGLRGEKLFF
TGTGCCAGCAGACCAGGAAGGACAGGGGGCTTAAGGGGGGAAAAACTGTTTTTT
>TRBD2|once|TRBJ2-7|TRBV6-1
CASSEGGTPLEEQYF
TGTGCCAGCAGTGAGGGGGGGACTCCACTAGAGGAGCAGTACTTC
>.|many|TRBJ2-7|TRBV11-3
CASTRGEQPSEQYF
TGTGCCAGCACCAGAGGGGAGCAGCCTAGCGAGCAGTACTTC
>TRBD2|few|TRBJ2-1|TRBV3-1
CASSQDPAGGEQFF
TGTGCCAGCAGCCAAGATCCGGCGGGAGGTGAGCAGTTCTTC
>.|many|TRBJ2-7|TRBV11-3
CASSLGGTNGQYF
TGTGCCAGCAGCTTAGGGGGAACTAACGGGCAGTACTTC